A single sample gave rise to the 13 T cell receptor beta chains below, sequenced in a study of neurological immune-mediated disorders. Via MiXCR, TCRdb re-called the 5' RACE reads, giving one row per CDR3 protein. Of about 55,000 distinct CDR3 sequences listed, roughly 3.5% are singletons. The sequenced sample was PBMCs. The receptors shown here come from a man younger than 45 with multiple sclerosis.

Ten or more counts support this clonotype. This chain connects TRBV12-3 or TRBV12-4 to TRBJ1-5; D might be TRBD1 (6 bases). Between the trimmed V and J ends, which lost 2 bases and 7 bases, there was a span of 12 bases. There are 14 residues in the CDR3. The CDR3 region has the DNA TGTGCCAGCAGTTTAATGGGGGCTAAGCAGCCCCAGCATTTT. This sequence encodes CASSLMGAKQPQHF.

This clonotype was seen at least ten times. The V gene is TRBV9, the J gene TRBJ1-1; TRBD1 matches at 9 bases. The length of the CDR3 is 13 residues. Trimming at V came to 4 bases and at J to 8 bases, leaving 6 bases not matched to a gene. The V gene's germline CDR1 is SGDLS and CDR2 YYNGEE. CDR3 bases: TGTGCCAGCAGCCCAAGGACAGGGGCCGAAGCTTTCTTT. Amino acid sequence: CASSPRTGAEAFF.

The chain employs TRBV28 and TRBJ1-1; TRBD1 is a possible D gene (5 bases). The V gene lost 3 bases and the J gene lost 7 bases, with 12 bases spanning the gap. The CDR3 extends over 13 amino acids. Germline V gene lookup returns CDR1 MDHEN and CDR2 SYDVKM. The DNA for the CDR3 is TGTGCCAGCAGTTTTACGTCGGGGCGTGAAGCTTTCTTT. Its translation is CASSFTSGREAFF.

This clonotype appeared many times. This chain uses TRBV28 with TRBJ2-1; the D is unclear. The CDR3 spans 12 residues. V lost 5 bases and J 3 bases, leaving 5 bases between the germline ends. Germline loops: CDR1 MDHEN, CDR2 SYDVKM. The CDR3 is CASSMDYNEQFF. As DNA, the CDR3 is TGTGCCAGCAGTATGGACTACAATGAGCAGTTCTTC.

About this clonotype itself: The conserved phenylalanine or tryptophan is not found at the CDR3 terminus, so this likely reflects a read error. The chain couples TRBV12-3 or TRBV12-4 to TRBJ1-6; the D is unclear. V lost 6 bases, J lost 5 bases, and 11 bases lay in between. This CDR3 has 14 residues. The CDR3 reads CASSWGKHNSPLHV. The CDR3 nucleotides are TGTGCCAGCAGCTGGGGAAAGCATAATTCACCCCTCCACGTT.

This clonotype showed up many times. This chain links TRBV2 with TRBJ2-6, with a tentative D call TRBD1 (6 bases). Trimming took off 6 bases at V and 4 bases at J, with 13 bases between the two ends. Germline lookup yields CDR1 SNHLY and CDR2 FYNNEI. This CDR3 spans 15 amino acids. CDR3: CASSRQVSGANVLTF. CDR3 in DNA: TGTGCCAGCAGCCGACAGGTTTCAGGGGCCAACGTCCTGACTTTC.

This clonotype was picked up many times. V usage is TRBV10-3 and J usage is TRBJ2-1; D is unresolved. Trimming took off 5 bases at V and 10 bases at J, with 12 bases between the two ends. Germline V gene lookup returns CDR1 ENHRY and CDR2 SYGVKD. CDR3 length: 12 amino acids. CDR3 protein: CAISSSHPEQFF. The CDR3 DNA reads as TGTGCCATCAGTTCTTCCCATCCCGAGCAGTTCTTC.

This clonotype was picked up many times. J is TRBJ2-1 and V is TRBV20-1, with D unresolved. The germline V gene has CDR1 DFQATT and CDR2 SNEGSKA (reference sequence). There are 15 residues in the CDR3. Trimming left V 2 bases short and J 4 bases short, with 15 bases between. The CDR3 nucleotides read TGCAGTGCTAGATCCCACGGAGTTACTTACAATGAGCAGTTCTTC. As protein: CSARSHGVTYNEQFF.

This clonotype occurred many times. V and J are TRBV10-3 and TRBJ2-7; D uncertain. The V gene lost 0 bases and the J gene lost 0 bases, with 6 bases spanning the gap. CDR3 length: 14 amino acids. The germline gives CDR1 ENHRY, CDR2 SYGVKD. In DNA, the CDR3 is TGTGCCATCAGTGAGTCAACTATCTCCTACGAGCAGTACTTC. Translating gives CAISESTISYEQYF.

In its sample, this clonotype was seen many times. CDR3 nucleotides: TGCGCCAGCAGCCCTATGGGACTAGTCTACAATGAGCAGTTCTTC. Its translation is CASSPMGLVYNEQFF. This chain connects TRBV4-1 to TRBJ2-1, with 8 bases identical to TRBD2. The germline gives CDR1 MGHRA, CDR2 YSYEKL. The J segment lost 3 bases and the V segment lost 4 bases, leaving 5 bases of the junction unmatched. The CDR3 contains 15 residues.

This clonotype occurred many times. The chain recombines TRBV6-5 with TRBJ2-7, with 11 bases aligning to TRBD2. Germline loops: CDR1 MNHEY, CDR2 SVGAGI. This CDR3 comprises 15 residues. Trimming at V came to 6 bases and at J to 3 bases, leaving 7 bases not matched to a gene. CDR3 nucleotide sequence: TGTGCCAGCAGATACACCGGGACTAGCGGCTACGAGCAGTACTTC. Translation gives CASRYTGTSGYEQYF.

The table lists this clonotype with many counts. The chain recombines TRBV5-6 with TRBJ2-3; D ambiguous. Trimming left V 4 bases short and J 10 bases short, with 10 bases between. Germline-derived CDR1 and CDR2 are SGHDT and YYEEEE. This CDR3 has 11 residues. CDR3 nucleotide sequence: TGTGCCAGCAGCGACGAGAATGCGCAGTATTTT. Protein product: CASSDENAQYF.

This clonotype appeared many times. V and J are TRBV7-6 and TRBJ2-1, with 14 bases that match TRBD2. The CDR3 has 14 residues. The J segment lost 10 bases and the V segment lost 3 bases, leaving 2 bases of the junction unmatched. CDR1 and CDR2 (germline): SGHVS, FNYEAQ. As DNA, the CDR3 is TGTGCCAGCAGCTTTGGGACTAGCGGGGGAGAGCAGTTCTTC. This translates into CASSFGTSGGEQFF.